This TCR beta chain comes out of a study of T-cell memory formation after mild COVID-19. Study-level results: CD4+ bias marked clones expanding day 15 to 37, unlike balanced contracting clones.

MiXCR was run by TCRdb on the 5' RACE reads, yielding one entry per CDR3 protein. The sample consists of roughly 86,000 distinct CDR3 sequences, about 13% of them appearing once. This CDR3 has 12 amino acids. V lost 5 bases to trimming and J lost 6 bases, with 8 bases between them. CDR1 MNHEY and CDR2 SVGEGT come from the germline V gene. This clonotype has ten or more counts. What it binds is unknown. V and J are TRBV6-2 or TRBV6-3 and TRBJ2-1, with TRBD2 as a possible D gene (5 bases). Sequencing used PBMCs or a T cell subset sorted from them (not recorded which). This receptor was taken from an adult woman who had mild COVID-19 (a few samples of this study predate the infection). Cell type and time point are not known. In nucleotides, the CDR3 is TGTGCCAGCAGTCCTGGACTCAATGAGCAGTTCTTC. Translation: CASSPGLNEQFF.